A selection of T cell receptor beta chains follows, all from one sample in a study of shared clonotypes between healthy human individuals. Profiled with immunoSEQ multiplex PCR; TCRdb holds only in-frame clones, not every one. The sample has about 820,000 clones, around 92% seen once. Sequenced input: naive CD8+ T cells sorted from blood. The receptors derive from a man aged 30-40 years in good health. CDR3s include the opening cysteine and the closing phenylalanine or tryptophan. The D gene is left open where the match is weak.

V,D,J,CDR3
TRBV27,.,TRBJ2-7,CASSSSQGRYEQYF
TRBV28,TRBD1,TRBJ2-7,CASSLDRKVPFRSEQYF
TRBV7-9,.,TRBJ1-5,CASGLGGSNQPQHF
TRBV27,TRBD1,TRBJ2-1,CASRDRDRAFDEQFF
TRBV27,.,TRBJ2-1,CAAGRGHNEQFF
TRBV9,TRBD2,TRBJ2-1,CASSAGLELYNEQFF
TRBV30,.,TRBJ1-1,CACMEDLGTEAFF
TRBV11-2,.,TRBJ2-3,CASSRTLGVGDTQYF
TRBV27,.,TRBJ2-4,CASSSRVGEGAAKNIQYF
TRBV10-2,TRBD1,TRBJ2-7,CATYPRQGATPSYEQYF
TRBV9,TRBD2,TRBJ2-7,CASSVGSGNSYEQYF
TRBV28,.,TRBJ1-5,CASSLLGGDQPQHF
TRBV7-8,TRBD2,TRBJ2-3,CASSPGLAGVGDTQYF
TRBV2,.,TRBJ2-3,CASSDHRVLDTQYF
TRBV10-3,TRBD2,TRBJ2-1,CAIRAGEDNEQFF
TRBV29-1,.,TRBJ2-3,CSVELADSYTDTQYF
TRBV7-9,TRBD2,TRBJ2-1,CASSLEGTRGSYNEQFF
TRBV27,TRBD1,TRBJ1-2,CASSPPTGSYGYTF
TRBV27,.,TRBJ2-1,CASSSGWEGNNEQFF
TRBV2,.,TRBJ2-7,CASREGSGTYEQYF
TRBV27,.,TRBJ2-7,CASSLGRNGEQYF
TRBV10-3,.,TRBJ2-3,CAISESVLGTDTQYF
TRBV7-3,TRBD2,TRBJ2-7,CASSFGLAALNEQYF
TRBV15,.,TRBJ2-2,CATSRAGELFF
TRBV29-1,.,TRBJ2-5,CSVGQADNNQHQETQYF
TRBV30,.,TRBJ2-7,CAWSARDGSYEQYF
TRBV9,.,TRBJ2-1,CASSITGTRNEQFF
TRBV4-2,.,TRBJ2-1,CASSQVGQTNEQFF
TRBV27,TRBD2,TRBJ2-5,CASSFGGSLRETQYF
TRBV30,.,TRBJ1-5,CAWSPGVGNQPQHF
TRBV14,.,TRBJ2-7,CASSLGSYEQYF
TRBV27,TRBD2,TRBJ2-1,CASSLPGLAGTTRNEQFF
TRBV28,TRBD2,TRBJ2-7,CASSSLGLAGASEQYF
TRBV2,.,TRBJ2-7,CASSGEALSYEQYF
TRBV11-3,.,TRBJ1-1,CASSLESGGQTEAFF
TRBV28,.,TRBJ2-7,CASTKNYEQYF
TRBV9,.,TRBJ2-7,CASSPFPTAYEQYF
TRBV18,.,TRBJ2-7,CASSRSGTFDEQYF
TRBV10-3,.,TRBJ1-5,CAISESGGPSPFF
TRBV4-2,.,TRBJ2-1,CASSQEGAPFSYNEQFF
TRBV2,TRBD1,TRBJ2-1,CASSDGQDNEQFF
TRBV7-6,.,TRBJ2-7,CASSLEDPGLLHEQYF
TRBV12-5,TRBD1,TRBJ1-3,CASGWDPGTGVGNTIYF
TRBV27,TRBD2,TRBJ2-1,CASSSGLGVDEQFF
TRBV25-1,TRBD2,TRBJ2-1,CASTTMTSARNEQFF
TRBV27,TRBD2,TRBJ2-7,CASSPTSGTTYEQYF
TRBV5-1,.,TRBJ2-1,CASSSPLPTRLTVTYNEQFF
TRBV29-1,TRBD1,TRBJ1-1,CSVENTGVSTEAFF
TRBV7-9,.,TRBJ2-7,CASSLATGAYEQYF
TRBV7-7,.,TRBJ2-2,CASSATEGELFF
TRBV27,TRBD2,TRBJ2-7,CASSDGLAGVGNEQYF
TRBV19,TRBD1,TRBJ2-1,CASSIDENRGAYNEQFF
TRBV29-1,.,TRBJ2-1,CSVEALDREQFF
TRBV27,.,TRBJ1-2,CASSKPGHRIDGYTF
TRBV27,TRBD1,TRBJ2-2,CASSSPGTANTGELFF